A selection of T cell receptor beta chains follows, all from one sample in a study of T cells in Graves' hyperthyroidism and ophthalmopathy. TCRdb called the multiplex PCR reads again in MiXCR, with one record for every CDR3 protein. The sample includes 600,000 or so distinct CDR3 sequences, approximately 15% of them seen just once. The sample taken for sequencing was blood. The receptors shown here come from a woman between 18 and 30 years old with Graves' ophthalmopathy. CDR3s leave out the opening cysteine and the closing phenylalanine or tryptophan.

CDR3aa	v_gene	j_gene
ATSGYRGQNEKLF	TRBV15	TRBJ1-4
ASTAHGVSSYNEQF	TRBV12-3/TRBV12-4	TRBJ2-1
ASSILGGGEQF	TRBV19	TRBJ2-1
ASSTWTGENTEAF	TRBV11-3	TRBJ1-1
ASSSGPRGIYEQY	TRBV12-3/TRBV12-4	TRBJ2-7
ASTRLTYEQH	TRBV2	TRBJ2-7
ASSHYTGEGAQY	TRBV4-3	TRBJ2-3
ASSQGGRATEAF	TRBV4-1	TRBJ1-1
ASVGGGTTEAF	TRBV6-1	TRBJ1-1
ASSLLAGHTDTQY	TRBV28	TRBJ2-3
ASSLPAGGSHEQY	TRBV6-2/TRBV6-3	TRBJ2-7
ASRRALQKNIQY	TRBV6-1	TRBJ2-4
ASSQELETQY	TRBV4-2	TRBJ2-5
ASSYRDRDTTYEQY	TRBV6-5	TRBJ2-7
ASSEDRQTQY	TRBV2	TRBJ2-5
ASSLAGLGMNTEAF	TRBV13	TRBJ1-1
ASSISRGGLGQPQH	TRBV6-1	TRBJ1-5
ASSFAGEYTDTQY	TRBV11-2	TRBJ2-3
ASSITAPNTEAF	TRBV28	TRBJ1-1
ASGLGVQGQETQY	TRBV6-1	TRBJ2-5
AISETETGFYGYT	TRBV10-3	TRBJ1-2
AWSLAGGVDTQY	TRBV30	TRBJ2-3
ATSDEGGLAGASATDTQY	TRBV24-1	TRBJ2-3
ASSQGGRGEQPQH	TRBV5-1	TRBJ1-5
SVVSDRVVGGYT	TRBV29-1	TRBJ1-2
SVVAGGPYTQY	TRBV29-1	TRBJ2-3
AWGNYGYT	TRBV30	TRBJ1-2
ASSLSSGVHNEQF	TRBV2	TRBJ2-1
AWSAGRGSNEQF	TRBV30	TRBJ2-1
ASSLGGGANEKLF	TRBV12-3/TRBV12-4	TRBJ1-4
SARDRGLAVDTQY	TRBV20-1	TRBJ2-3
ASAGFWQTEAF	TRBV19	TRBJ1-1
ASSGKPGLDLYEQY	TRBV19	TRBJ2-7
AWSVRQWNTIY	TRBV30	TRBJ1-3
SARDNTAGAGANVLT	TRBV20-1	TRBJ2-6
SARPQRYYEQY	TRBV20-1	TRBJ2-7
ASSFTSGSRNEQF	TRBV13	TRBJ2-1
ASSVGTGSMDEQY	TRBV9	TRBJ2-7
ASSTTGLEKQY	TRBV6-1	TRBJ2-7
ASEGGYRGEAF	TRBV12-3/TRBV12-4	TRBJ1-1
ASSLNSGTYNEQF	TRBV7-3	TRBJ2-1
SARSGQLYEQY	TRBV20-1	TRBJ2-7
ASSIGLAGRSEQY	TRBV7-3	TRBJ2-7